The sequence of this T cell receptor beta chain was determined in a study of blood T cell repertoires in COVID-19. Study details: Specimens from acute and convalescent COVID-19 originated in the United States, Italy and Spain. Sources were T cells, B-cell-depleted T cells, or PBMCs; the material itself was cDNA or gDNA.

Per the original methods: The authors estimated nucleated cell counts from reference gene primer amplification. The data were produced by immunoSEQ multiplex PCR, yet TCRdb's version contains in-frame clones alone and is incomplete. Clonal size and the V and J genes are those of that table, whereas D and trimming came from the DNA. The sample has over 300,000 clones; 65% to 85% are singletons. V lost 4 bases to trimming and J lost 4 bases; unmatched junction nucleotides: 3. This CDR3 is built from 14 residues. Germline values: CDR1 LGHNA, CDR2 YSLEER. Sequenced sample: peripheral blood. V usage is TRBV4-3 and J usage is TRBJ2-3; 9 nucleotides align to TRBD1. This clonotype was sampled from a woman in her forties or fifties with acute or convalescent COVID-19. CDR3 DNA sequence: TGCGCCAGCAGCCGAGGACAGGGGCCAGATACGCAGTATTTT. Translation: CASSRGQGPDTQYF.